One and the same sample provided the 32 T cell receptor beta chains below, sequenced in a study of T cells in localized non-small cell lung cancer. Clones were sequenced by immunoSEQ multiplex PCR, and TCRdb holds only the in-frame ones, with some missing. There are about 79,000 clones in the sample; more than 70% occur only once, and 20% to 25% lies in the top ten. Source: peripheral blood, taken before any cancer treatment. These receptors all come from a woman aged 40-75 years with stage I squamous cell lung carcinoma.

The chain links TRBV30 to TRBJ1-5; tentative D call: TRBD1 (5 bases). Trimming left V 2 bases short and J 2 bases short, with 10 bases between. The CDR3 runs to 14 residues. Germline CDR1 GTSNPN, CDR2 SVGIG (reference sequence). This CDR3 reads CAWSLPGGNQPQHF. The CDR3 nucleotides are TGTGCCTGGAGTTTACCGGGGGGCAATCAGCCCCAGCATTTT.

The chain links TRBV5-6 to TRBJ2-7, with TRBD2 as a possible D gene (5 bases). The V gene's germline CDR1 is SGHDT and CDR2 YYEEEE. The CDR3 contains 14 residues. Trimming left V 1 base short and J 3 bases short, with 11 bases between. CDR3: CASSLWEIDYEQYF. In nucleotides, the CDR3 is TGTGCCAGCAGCTTGTGGGAGATCGACTACGAGCAGTACTTC.

V is TRBV2 and J is TRBJ1-1, with no clear D. The CDR3 has 12 amino acids. Between the trimmed V and J ends, which lost 5 bases and 7 bases, there was a span of 11 bases. Germline CDR1 SNHLY, CDR2 FYNNEI. CDR3 coding DNA: TGTGCCAGCAGTTTCACACCCGGTGAAGCTTTCTTT. Its translation: CASSFTPGEAFF.

This chain uses TRBV5-4 with TRBJ2-2; 8 bases align to TRBD2. The CDR3 loop spans 15 amino acids. Trimming at V came to 1 base and at J to 8 bases, leaving 7 bases not matched to a gene. Germline loops: CDR1 SGHNT, CDR2 YYREEE (reference sequence). The CDR3 protein is CASSLFLAGSGELFF. CDR3 coding DNA: TGTGCCAGCAGCTTGTTTCTAGCGGGTAGTGGGGAGCTGTTTTTT.

The genes are TRBV9 and TRBJ2-3; TRBD1 matches 7 bases. Germline loops: CDR1 SGDLS, CDR2 YYNGEE. The V and J ends lost 1 base and 3 bases, in that order; junction bases with no gene match: 5. This CDR3 has 15 residues. CDR3 bases: TGTGCCAGCAGCGTATTGACAGGGCGGACAGATACGCAGTATTTT. This codes for CASSVLTGRTDTQYF.

The chain has TRBV12-5 and TRBJ1-4, with D unclear. The CDR3 extends over 12 amino acids. The V and J ends lost 1 base and 8 bases respectively, with 5 bases between them. Germline loops: CDR1 LGHNT, CDR2 FRNRAP. The CDR3 nucleotides read TGTGCTAGTGGTTTGGACGGGGAAAAACTGTTTTTT. Amino acid sequence: CASGLDGEKLFF.

In its sample, this clone was seen once. This CDR3 is CASSIDTPPQHF. The DNA for the CDR3 is TGTGCCAGTAGTATAGACACCCCGCCCCAGCATTTT. This sequence joins TRBV19 and TRBJ1-5; D gene uncertain. CDR3 length: 12 residues. V lost 0 bases and J 9 bases, leaving 6 bases between the germline ends. The germline gives CDR1 LNHDA, CDR2 SQIVND (reference sequence). Full variable domain (missing parts from reference TRBV19 and TRBJ1-5): DGGITQSPKYLFRKEGQNVTLSCEQNLNHDAMYWYRQDPGQGLRLIYYSQIVNDFQKGDIAEGYSVSREKKESFPLTVTSAQKNPTAFYLCASSIDTPPQHFGDGTRLSIL.

The rearrangement uses TRBV2 and TRBJ1-2, with 8 bases fitting TRBD1. CDR1 and CDR2 from the germline V gene are SNHLY and FYNNEI. V shed 7 bases, J shed 8 bases, and the junction held 12 bases outside the gene matches. The CDR3 consists of 14 residues. The CDR3 is CASMLQGVAAGYTF. The CDR3, as DNA: TGTGCCAGCATGCTACAGGGGGTTGCCGCCGGCTACACCTTC.

This sequence joins TRBV6-5 and TRBJ1-2; no clear D gene. This CDR3 spans 14 amino acids. The germline CDR1 and CDR2 sequences are MNHEY and SVGAGI. Deletions cut 0 bases from V and 6 bases from J, with 11 bases between. The CDR3 loop is CASSYSPNADGYTF. The DNA for the CDR3 is TGTGCCAGCAGTTACTCCCCGAATGCGGATGGCTACACCTTC.

The chain has TRBV4-1 and TRBJ2-5, with a possible D match to TRBD2 (5 bases). Germline V gives CDR1 MGHRA, CDR2 YSYEKL. Trimming shortened V by 0 bases and J by 5 bases, and 13 bases separated the two germline ends. The CDR3 has 15 residues. The CDR3 nucleotides read TGCGCCAGCAGCCAAGATCTGGCTGGGGAGGAGACCCAGTACTTC. Its translation is CASSQDLAGEETQYF.

The chain uses TRBV9 and TRBJ1-4; the D gene is possibly TRBD1 (6 bases). The CDR3 sequence is 15 residues long. The germline V and J ends were trimmed by 3 bases and 5 bases, with 14 bases remaining between them. The germline gives CDR1 SGDLS, CDR2 YYNGEE. The CDR3 DNA is TGTGCCAGCAGCGAAACACAGGGCCCGAATGAAAAACTGTTTTTT. Translation: CASSETQGPNEKLFF.

The V gene is TRBV9, the J gene TRBJ2-5; TRBD2 aligns across 11 bases. The CDR3 runs to 15 residues. Germline assignment: CDR1 SGDLS and CDR2 YYNGEE. J lost 4 bases, V lost 2 bases, and 4 bases had no gene match. The CDR3 bases are TGTGCCAGCAGCGTCCTACTAGCGGGGGTAGAGACCCAGTACTTC. It specifies CASSVLLAGVETQYF.

The rearrangement uses TRBV5-4 and TRBJ1-1; D possibly corresponds to TRBD1 (6 bases). The V and J ends lost 2 bases and 0 bases respectively, with 11 bases between them. Germline V gene lookup returns CDR1 SGHNT and CDR2 YYREEE (reference sequence). CDR3 length equals 15 residues. CDR3 loop: CASSFPGAMNTEAFF. DNA for the CDR3: TGTGCCAGCAGCTTCCCAGGGGCTATGAACACTGAAGCTTTCTTT. The whole variable domain, remainder taken from reference TRBV5-4 and TRBJ1-1, is ETGVTQSPTHLIKTRGQQVTLRCSSQSGHNTVSWYQQALGQGPQFIFQYYREEENGRGNFPPRFSGLQFPNYSSELNVNALELDDSALYLCASSFPGAMNTEAFFGQGTRLTVV.

Written as DNA, the CDR3 is TGTGCCACCAGCATTGAGAGGAGGGTTATTGAAAAACTGTTTTTT. Amino acid sequence: CATSIERRVIEKLFF. The V call is TRBV15, the J call TRBJ1-4; no clear D. CDR1 is LNHNV and CDR2 is YYDKDF in the germline V gene (reference sequence). V lost 4 bases and J 7 bases, leaving 16 bases between the germline ends. The length of the CDR3 is 15 residues.

This chain connects TRBV5-1 to TRBJ2-5; a weak D match, TRBD1 (5 bases). The J call is in doubt because the DNA end fits TRBJ2-7 better. The CDR3 sequence is 14 residues long. Per the germline V gene, CDR1 is SGHRS and CDR2 is YFSETQ. The CDR3 DNA is TGCGCCAGCAGCTTGGACCAGGGATCCTACGAGCAGTACTTC. Its translation is CASSLDQGSYEQYF.

The chain joins TRBV5-1 to TRBJ2-3; D uncertain. V was pared by 0 bases and J by 0 bases, with 8 bases between. CDR3 length equals 15 residues. CDR1 and CDR2 from the germline V gene are SGHRS and YFSETQ. CDR3 sequence reads: CASSLATGSTDTQYF. For the CDR3, the DNA is TGCGCCAGCAGCTTGGCTACCGGAAGCACAGATACGCAGTATTTT.

The chain combines TRBV12-5 with TRBJ1-1; possible D gene TRBD1, 6 bases. Germline V gene lookup returns CDR1 LGHNT and CDR2 FRNRAP. Trimming pared 6 bases from V and 7 bases from J, leaving 15 bases between. CDR3 length: 13 amino acids. For the CDR3, the DNA is TGTGCTAGTGGGGGGATACAGGGAGGTGAAGCTTTCTTT. It encodes CASGGIQGGEAFF.

The chain couples TRBV5-1 to TRBJ1-2; 7 bases match TRBD1. The CDR3 is 16 amino acids. Losses at the gene ends were 3 bases for V and 4 bases for J; bases not matched to a gene: 12. Germline-derived CDR1 and CDR2 are SGHRS and YFSETQ. CDR3 in DNA: TGCGCCAGCAGCTCCCAAACAGGGGTTTCGGCCTATGGCTACACCTTC. It translates to CASSSQTGVSAYGYTF.

This sequence joins TRBV21-1 and TRBJ2-5; no check of the table's D call, TRBD2, against the DNA was made. TRBV21-1 is annotated as a pseudogene. CDR3 length: 14 residues. CDR3 sequence: CASSKVGGEGTQYF. The CDR3 region has the DNA TGTGCCAGCAGCAAAGTTGGCGGGGAGGGGACCCAGTACTTC.

This chain joins TRBV7-9 and TRBJ2-5; 10 nucleotides match TRBD1. Trimming at V came to 3 bases and at J to 3 bases, leaving 4 bases not matched to a gene. CDR1 SEHNR and CDR2 FQNEAQ come from the germline V gene (reference sequence). The CDR3 consists of 15 residues. This CDR3 reads CASSFWTGGEETQYF. CDR3 DNA: TGTGCCAGCAGCTTCTGGACAGGGGGTGAAGAGACCCAGTACTTC.

V usage is TRBV11-2 and J usage is TRBJ2-7; D is possibly TRBD2 (7 bases). V lost 4 bases and J 4 bases, leaving 20 bases between the germline ends. The CDR3 is 16 residues long. The germline V gene encodes CDR1 SGHAT and CDR2 FQNNGV. CDR3 region: CASSSPLEGGPYEQYF. CDR3 nucleotide sequence: TGTGCCAGCAGCTCACCCTTAGAGGGGGGGCCGTACGAGCAGTACTTC.

The gene calls are TRBV27 and TRBJ2-5, with 7 positions matching TRBD2. The germline V gene has CDR1 MNHEY and CDR2 SMNVEV (reference sequence). V trimming: 3 bases; J trimming: 2 bases; junction bases outside the gene matches: 6. The CDR3 runs to 15 residues. CDR3 DNA: TGTGCCAGCAGTTTCGTCAGGGACTATCAAGAGACCCAGTACTTC. It specifies CASSFVRDYQETQYF.

This sequence joins TRBV7-2 and TRBJ1-1; D gene uncertain. Germline V gene sequence: CDR1 SGHTA, CDR2 FQGNSA. The CDR3 consists of 15 residues. Trimming left V 1 base short and J 0 bases short, with 9 bases between. CDR3 sequence: CASSLVVQMNTEAFF. The CDR3 DNA reads TGTGCCAGCAGCTTAGTGGTCCAGATGAACACTGAAGCTTTCTTT.

CDR3 bases: TGTGCCAGCGCGCACAGGGGGCGTGAAGGTGAAGCTTTCTTT. This translates into CASAHRGREGEAFF. The chain recombines TRBV6-1 with TRBJ1-1, with 9 bases identical to TRBD1. The CDR3 extends over 14 amino acids. V dropped 8 bases and J dropped 7; count of bases not matched to a gene: 11. The germline V gene encodes CDR1 MNHNS and CDR2 SASEGT.

This chain links TRBV28 with TRBJ2-7; D is perhaps TRBD1 or TRBD2 (5 bases each). The CDR3 contains 16 residues. Trimming took 5 bases from V and 2 from J, leaving 19 bases between them. Germline V gene lookup returns CDR1 MDHEN and CDR2 SYDVKM. In DNA form, the CDR3 reads TGTGCCAGCAGTCCCACTACCGGGACGGAGCCCTACGAGCAGTACTTC. It encodes CASSPTTGTEPYEQYF.

The chain has TRBV11-2 and TRBJ1-2, with a weak D call TRBD1 (6 bases). Trimming took off 5 bases at V and 4 bases at J, with 14 bases between the two ends. This CDR3 has 14 amino acids. Germline V gene data show CDR1 as SGHAT and CDR2 as FQNNGV. CDR3 DNA sequence: TGTGCCAGCAGCCCCACGACAGGCGTCTATGGCTACACCTTC. This codes for CASSPTTGVYGYTF.

The V call is TRBV9, the J call TRBJ2-1; possible D gene TRBD2, 6 bases. From germline, CDR1 is SGDLS and CDR2 YYNGEE. Trimming took off 0 bases at V and 4 bases at J, with 17 bases between the two ends. This CDR3 is built from 17 residues. DNA for the CDR3: TGTGCCAGCAGCGTAGCTGGGAGGAGGGGCGGGTACAATGAGCAGTTCTTC. Protein: CASSVAGRRGGYNEQFF.

The chain has TRBV11-2 and TRBJ2-1; D may be TRBD1 (5 bases). The ends were cut back, 0 bases at V and 1 base at J, with 13 bases in the middle. CDR3 length: 17 residues. Germline assignment: CDR1 SGHAT and CDR2 FQNNGV. CDR3 DNA: TGTGCCAGCAGCTTAGATCCCCCAGGGTCTTCCTACAATGAGCAGTTCTTC. It codes for CASSLDPPGSSYNEQFF.

The V gene is TRBV10-3, the J gene TRBJ1-2; no clear D. V lost 0 bases, J lost 6 bases, and 5 bases lay in between. Germline CDR1 reads ENHRY; CDR2 reads SYGVKD. CDR3 length: 12 residues. This CDR3 reads CAISESRDGYTF. Written as DNA, the CDR3 is TGTGCCATCAGTGAGTCCCGGGATGGCTACACCTTC.

The V and J genes are TRBV30 and TRBJ1-2; D unresolved. Germline CDR1 GTSNPN, CDR2 SVGIG (reference sequence). V was pared by 0 bases and J by 10 bases, with 15 bases between. The CDR3 covers 13 residues. CDR3 region: CAWSVRRASHYTF. In DNA, the CDR3 is TGTGCCTGGAGTGTACGAAGGGCAAGTCACTACACCTTC.

This chain uses TRBV5-1 with TRBJ2-3; perhaps TRBD1 as D (6 bases). CDR3 length: 15 residues. V dropped 1 base and J dropped 0 bases, with 9 bases sitting between them. Germline lookup yields CDR1 SGHRS and CDR2 YFSETQ. The CDR3 DNA sequence: TGCGCCAGCAGCTTGCGCCAGGGGAGCACAGATACGCAGTATTTT. Translation: CASSLRQGSTDTQYF.

The chain couples TRBV5-4 to TRBJ2-7, with D unclear. Trimming shortened V by 4 bases and J by 5 bases, and 25 bases separated the two germline ends. CDR1 is SGHNT and CDR2 is YYREEE in the germline V gene (reference sequence). The CDR3 has 17 residues. The CDR3 nucleotides are TGTGCCAGCAGCCCGCGCGCCCGACCAGATTTGCCCCACGAGCAGTACTTC. The encoded protein is CASSPRARPDLPHEQYF. Full variable domain (rest looked up from reference TRBV5-4 and TRBJ2-7): ETGVTQSPTHLIKTRGQQVTLRCSSQSGHNTVSWYQQALGQGPQFIFQYYREEENGRGNFPPRFSGLQFPNYSSELNVNALELDDSALYLCASSPRARPDLPHEQYFGPGTRLTVT.